The 30 T cell receptor beta chains in this list originate from one sample, sequenced in a study of blood T cell repertoires in COVID-19. The repertoire was sequenced with immunoSEQ multiplex PCR; TCRdb's copy has only in-frame clones and lacks some. This sample has 100,000 to 150,000 clones, with more than 65% found just once. The source material was peripheral blood. These receptors originate from a human donor in a cohort sampled during active COVID-19.

CDR3 amino acids: CASSGSITDTQYF. In nucleotides, the CDR3 is TGTGCCAGCAGCGGGAGTATTACGGATACGCAGTATTTT. The V gene is TRBV9, the J gene TRBJ2-3; D gene ambiguous. Trimming removed 3 bases from V and 6 bases from J, with 11 bases in between. Germline values: CDR1 SGDLS, CDR2 YYNGEE. The CDR3 is made up of 13 amino acids.

The V and J genes are TRBV2 and TRBJ2-3; 9 bases line up with TRBD2. The germline gives CDR1 SNHLY, CDR2 FYNNEI. With 7 bases clipped from V and 3 bases from J, the junction kept 11 bases outside the gene matches. The CDR3 loop spans 16 amino acids. The CDR3 loop reads CASIGFRTSVTDTQYF. CDR3 in DNA: TGTGCCAGCATAGGCTTCAGGACTAGCGTTACAGATACGCAGTATTTT.

The genes are TRBV4-2 and TRBJ2-7, with 7 bases lining up with TRBD1. V lost 0 bases to trimming and J lost 3 bases; unmatched junction nucleotides: 5. This CDR3 is built from 15 residues. Germline CDR1 reads LGHNA; CDR2 reads YNFKEQ. The CDR3 here is CASSQDPDRLYEQYF. The CDR3 DNA is TGTGCCAGCAGCCAAGATCCGGACAGGCTCTACGAGCAGTACTTC.

The chain uses TRBV7-2 and TRBJ2-2; D is uncertain. Trimming took 6 bases from V and 7 from J, leaving 15 bases between them. Germline CDR1 and CDR2: SGHTA and FQGNSA. The CDR3 is 14 amino acids. The CDR3 region has the DNA TGTGCCAGCAGGTCCTTCGAGGCCGGCGGGGAGCTGTTTTTT. Its translation is CASRSFEAGGELFF.

The chain joins TRBV4-2 to TRBJ2-7; tentative D call: TRBD2 (5 bases). The CDR3 has 14 residues. The ends were cut back, 3 bases at V and 3 bases at J, with 12 bases in the middle. Germline V CDR1 and CDR2: LGHNA, YNFKEQ. In DNA, the CDR3 is TGTGCCAGCAGCCACGGGAAGGACGGCTACGAGCAGTACTTC. Translation: CASSHGKDGYEQYF.

The V and J genes are TRBV29-1 and TRBJ2-7; a weak D match, TRBD1 (6 bases). In germline, CDR1 is SQVTM, CDR2 ANQGSEA. The CDR3 sequence is 14 residues long. V dropped 7 bases and J dropped 1 base, with 17 bases sitting between them. The CDR3 sequence: CSALDRLTSYEQYF. In nucleotides, the CDR3 is TGCAGCGCTTTGGACAGATTGACGTCCTACGAGCAGTACTTC.

The V call is TRBV19, the J call TRBJ2-2; 10 nucleotides line up with TRBD1. The J segment lost 4 bases and the V segment lost 5 bases, leaving 7 bases of the junction unmatched. Looked up from germline, CDR1 is LNHDA and CDR2 is SQIVND (reference sequence). The CDR3 consists of 16 residues. In DNA form, the CDR3 reads TGTGCCAGTAGTGTCGGGACAGGGGAGTTCACCGGGGAGCTGTTTTTT. Amino acid sequence: CASSVGTGEFTGELFF.

This chain joins TRBV6-2 or TRBV6-3 and TRBJ2-1; the D gene is possibly TRBD2 (6 bases). Trimming removed 5 bases from V and 0 bases from J, with 14 bases in between. The CDR3 contains 16 residues. Germline V lookup: CDR1 MNHEY, CDR2 SVGEGT. The CDR3, as DNA: TGTGCCAGCAGTCCCTCGGGGGTCAGCTCCTACAATGAGCAGTTCTTC. This encodes CASSPSGVSSYNEQFF.

The rearrangement links TRBV28 to TRBJ2-2; 14 nucleotides match TRBD2. CDR3 length: 15 amino acids. The germline CDR1 and CDR2 sequences are MDHEN and SYDVKM. The junction had 2 bases not matched to a gene; V was cut back by 3 bases and J by 8 bases. The CDR3 reads CASSLGLAGAGELFF. The CDR3, as DNA: TGTGCCAGCAGTTTGGGACTAGCGGGAGCTGGGGAGCTGTTTTTT.

The chain employs TRBV19 and TRBJ1-5, with 9 bases lining up with TRBD1. The germline CDR1 and CDR2 sequences are LNHDA and SQIVND (reference sequence). Unmatched junction bases numbered 6, after V lost 2 bases and J lost 4 bases. The CDR3 has 16 residues. CDR3 in amino acids: CASSISTGGKNQPQHF. CDR3 in DNA: TGTGCCAGTAGTATATCAACAGGGGGCAAAAATCAGCCCCAGCATTTT.

The rearrangement uses TRBV7-2 and TRBJ1-2; D is unclear. CDR1 is SGHTA, CDR2 FQGNSA, per germline. V was clipped by 2 bases and J by 6 bases, with 10 bases between them. CDR3 length: 13 amino acids. The CDR3 spells CASSLRAGDGYTF. CDR3 DNA: TGTGCCAGCAGCTTACGGGCCGGGGATGGCTACACCTTC.

V is TRBV18 and J is TRBJ1-3, with D tentatively TRBD1 (5 bases). The CDR3 is 13 amino acids. Germline assignment: CDR1 KGHSH and CDR2 LQKENI. V lost 3 bases, J lost 8 bases, and 11 bases lay in between. The CDR3 region is CASSPDGRDTIYF. In DNA, the CDR3 is TGTGCCAGCTCACCCGACGGCAGGGACACCATATATTTT.

The chain recombines TRBV4-3 with TRBJ2-7; D is undetermined. Germline assignment: CDR1 LGHNA and CDR2 YSLEER. The V gene lost 0 bases and the J gene lost 1 base, with 4 bases spanning the gap. The CDR3 runs 13 residues. CDR3 sequence reads: CASSQDSSYEQYF. CDR3 coding DNA: TGCGCCAGCAGCCAAGACAGTTCCTACGAGCAGTACTTC.

The chain couples TRBV19 to TRBJ1-6; D is possibly TRBD1 (6 bases). Per the germline V gene, CDR1 is LNHDA and CDR2 is SQIVND (reference sequence). The CDR3 runs to 13 residues. Trimming shortened V by 4 bases and J by 8 bases, and 9 bases separated the two germline ends. CDR3 DNA sequence: TGTGCCAGTAGTAACCCAGGGGATTCACCCCTCCACTTT. Encoded protein: CASSNPGDSPLHF.

The V and J genes are TRBV18 and TRBJ2-7, with a possible D match to TRBD1 (5 bases). The ends were cut back, 1 base at V and 1 base at J, with 14 bases in the middle. Germline V gene lookup returns CDR1 KGHSH and CDR2 LQKENI. The CDR3 contains 16 residues. CDR3 protein: CASSPRKAGRSYEQYF. The CDR3 DNA reads as TGTGCCAGCTCACCACGGAAGGCAGGGCGATCCTACGAGCAGTACTTC.

The gene calls are TRBV18 and TRBJ1-2; the D is unclear. Trimming removed 0 bases from V and 4 bases from J, with 6 bases in between. Per the germline V gene, CDR1 is KGHSH and CDR2 is LQKENI. The CDR3 runs to 13 residues. CDR3 in amino acids: CASSPPGSYGYTF. CDR3 sequence (DNA): TGTGCCAGCTCACCACCGGGGAGCTATGGCTACACCTTC. The entire variable domain, with the rest obtained from reference TRBV18 and TRBJ1-2, is as follows: NAGVMQNPRHLVRRRGQEARLRCSPMKGHSHVYWYRQLPEEGLKFMVYLQKENIIDESGMPKERFSAEFPKEGPSILRIQQVVRGDSAAYFCASSPPGSYGYTFGSGTRLTVV.

The chain joins TRBV7-9 to TRBJ1-2; tentatively, D is TRBD1 (5 bases). V was clipped by 2 bases and J by 8 bases, with 15 bases between them. CDR1 SEHNR and CDR2 FQNEAQ come from the germline V gene (reference sequence). This CDR3 comprises 14 residues. The CDR3 reads CASSLLTAGDGYTF. DNA of the CDR3: TGTGCCAGCAGCTTATTGACAGCGGGTGACGGCTACACCTTC.

The chain carries TRBV5-4 and TRBJ2-5; TRBD2 might be the D (6 bases). Germline loops: CDR1 SGHNT, CDR2 YYREEE (reference sequence). With 0 bases removed from V and 3 bases from J, the gap between germline ends came to 9 bases. The CDR3 contains 14 residues. In DNA form, the CDR3 reads TGTGCCAGCAGCTTGGCGGGGGTTAAAGAGACCCAGTACTTC. The encoded protein is CASSLAGVKETQYF.

V usage is TRBV19 and J usage is TRBJ2-7; D remains ambiguous. The CDR3 spans 13 residues. V was trimmed by 3 bases and J by 3 bases, leaving 9 bases between them. Germline assignment: CDR1 LNHDA and CDR2 SQIVND (reference sequence). The CDR3 loop reads CASSMARNYEQYF. Written as DNA, the CDR3 is TGTGCCAGTAGTATGGCCAGGAACTACGAGCAGTACTTC.

The V and J genes are TRBV28 and TRBJ1-1; D is undetermined. Germline CDR1 reads MDHEN; CDR2 reads SYDVKM. The V end was cut by 4 bases, the J end by 4 bases, with 4 bases between. This CDR3 contains 11 residues. The CDR3 coding sequence is TGTGCCAGCAGTTCCCGCACTGAAGCTTTCTTT. Its protein product is CASSSRTEAFF. Drawing the rest from reference TRBV28 and TRBJ1-1, the complete variable domain is DVKVTQSSRYLVKRTGEKVFLECVQDMDHENMFWYRQDPGLGLRLIYFSYDVKMKEKGDIPEGYSVSREKKERFSLILESASTNQTSMYLCASSSRTEAFFGQGTRLTVV.

A few counts support this clone. The gene calls are TRBV6-2 or TRBV6-3 and TRBJ2-7; 8 nucleotides align to TRBD1. After removal of 4 bases from V and 1 base from J, the junction contained 3 bases not matched to a gene. Germline V lookup: CDR1 MNHEY, CDR2 SVGEGT. The CDR3 consists of 14 residues. The CDR3 nucleotides are TGTGCCAGCAGTTTCGGACAGGGTTCCTACGAGCAGTACTTC. It translates to CASSFGQGSYEQYF.

The chain uses TRBV5-4 and TRBJ1-2; D is undetermined. Germline V lookup: CDR1 SGHNT, CDR2 YYREEE (reference sequence). V lost 0 bases, J lost 1 base, and 4 bases lay in between. The CDR3 sequence is 13 residues long. CDR3 sequence (DNA): TGTGCCAGCAGCTTGGAGAGTAACTATGGCTACACCTTC. Its translation is CASSLESNYGYTF.

The V call is TRBV7-9, the J call TRBJ2-5; a weak D match, TRBD2 (7 bases). This CDR3 comprises 15 residues. Germline loops: CDR1 SEHNR, CDR2 FQNEAQ (reference sequence). V lost 0 bases and J 1 base, leaving 9 bases between the germline ends. This chain's CDR3 is CASSLARGGQETQYF. The CDR3 bases are TGTGCCAGCAGCTTAGCGAGGGGGGGCCAAGAGACCCAGTACTTC.

The chain employs TRBV2 and TRBJ1-1; D call uncertain. The V and J ends lost 5 bases and 5 bases respectively, with 24 bases between them. Germline V gene data show CDR1 as SNHLY and CDR2 as FYNNEI. The CDR3 has 17 amino acids. CDR3: CASSRSRTPGLTTEAFF. CDR3 bases: TGTGCCAGCAGTAGAAGTCGAACGCCGGGATTAACGACTGAAGCTTTCTTT.

This chain connects TRBV27 to TRBJ1-5; 7 nucleotides align to TRBD1. CDR3 size: 16 residues. CDR1 and CDR2 from the germline V gene are MNHEY and SMNVEV (reference sequence). Unmatched junction bases numbered 10, after V lost 4 bases and J lost 4 bases. Here the CDR3 DNA reads TGTGCCAGCAGTTCCCGCTCGGGACAGAAAAATCAGCCCCAGCATTTT. It specifies CASSSRSGQKNQPQHF.

Comments on this clone: Other DNA sequences of this sample code for an identical CDR3. The chain has TRBV5-1 and TRBJ2-5; 7 bases are a match to TRBD1. With V trimmed by 2 bases and J by 5 bases, 3 bases remained unmatched. Germline CDR1 and CDR2: SGHRS and YFSETQ. The CDR3 runs 13 residues. For the CDR3, the DNA is TGCGCCAGCAGCTTAGGGGGCGGTGAGACCCAGTACTTC. It codes for CASSLGGGETQYF.

The chain links TRBV6-2 or TRBV6-3 to TRBJ2-1; 7 nucleotides align to TRBD2. Germline trimming cut 4 bases from V and 4 bases from J; bases unmatched to any gene: 7. This CDR3 has 15 residues. Germline V lookup: CDR1 MNHEY, CDR2 SVGEGT. CDR3 in amino acids: CASSSRLADYNEQFF. The CDR3 nucleotides read TGTGCCAGCAGTTCAAGACTAGCAGATTACAATGAGCAGTTCTTC.

The genes are TRBV6-1 and TRBJ1-6, with a tentative D call TRBD1 (6 bases). Germline V gene lookup returns CDR1 MNHNS and CDR2 SASEGT. The CDR3 covers 14 residues. V was shortened by 4 bases and J by 8 bases, with 12 bases between the two germline ends. The CDR3 protein is CASSASWTDSPLHF. CDR3 nucleotides: TGTGCCAGCAGTGCGTCGTGGACAGATTCACCCCTCCACTTT.

This sequence joins TRBV4-3 and TRBJ2-1; tentatively, D is TRBD1 (5 bases). Germline CDR1 is LGHNA and CDR2 is YSLEER. The CDR3 runs 15 residues. The V and J ends lost 1 base and 8 bases respectively, with 15 bases between them. CDR3 bases: TGCGCCAGCAGCCAAGGGACCAGACAGAAAGATGAGCAGTTCTTC. Protein sequence: CASSQGTRQKDEQFF.

This clone has just one count. This chain joins TRBV28 and TRBJ1-2; 7 bases are shared with TRBD1. Germline V lookup: CDR1 MDHEN, CDR2 SYDVKM. Germline trimming cut 5 bases from V and 5 bases from J; bases unmatched to any gene: 11. This CDR3 is built from 15 residues. CDR3 sequence reads: CASSPPAGGLYGYTF. Written as DNA, the CDR3 is TGTGCCAGCAGTCCCCCGGCAGGGGGATTATATGGCTACACCTTC.